The T cell receptor beta chain under discussion was sequenced for a study of blood T cell repertoires in COVID-19. In the study overall: The United States, Italy and Spain supplied acute and convalescent COVID-19 samples.

Profiled with immunoSEQ multiplex PCR; TCRdb holds only in-frame clones, not every one. The sample consists of fewer than 200,000 clones, 70% to 85% of them appearing once. Trimming took 5 bases from V and 2 from J, leaving 11 bases between them. The germline CDR1 and CDR2 sequences are LNHDA and SQIVND (reference sequence). The CDR3 runs to 14 residues. Cohort allocation depended upon clinical history that participants reported. Each recovered donor of Cohort 3 presented with two negative PCRs, clearance, or symptom resolution. Sequences were obtained from PBMCs or T cells enriched from blood (not recorded which). This sequence joins TRBV19 and TRBJ2-3, with TRBD2 as a possible D gene (6 bases). The sequence was collected from a man aged 50 to 59 who had recovered from COVID-19. Here the CDR3 reads CASSPWTTTDTQYF. The CDR3 nucleotides read TGTGCCAGTAGTCCGTGGACTACCACAGATACGCAGTATTTT.